This TCR beta chain comes out of a study of blood T cell repertoires in COVID-19. Study-level information: Whether acute or convalescent, the COVID-19 samples came from the United States, Italy and Spain. In each case, the material was cDNA or gDNA derived from T cells, B-cell-depleted T cells, or PBMCs.

Trimming shortened V by 0 bases and J by 2 bases, and 11 bases separated the two germline ends. The germline CDR1 and CDR2 sequences are SGHRS and YFSETQ. The CDR3 consists of 15 residues. Some clones are missing from TCRdb's copy, which holds only in-frame ones; the method was immunoSEQ multiplex PCR. This sample has about 94,000 clones, with about 80% found just once. The rearrangement links TRBV5-1 to TRBJ1-2; a weak D match, TRBD1 (6 bases). Sequences were obtained from peripheral blood. The receptor comes from a man in his sixties with acute or convalescent COVID-19. The CDR3 DNA sequence: TGCGCCAGCAGCTTGGGCGACAGGAGGAACTATGGCTACACCTTC. As protein: CASSLGDRRNYGYTF.